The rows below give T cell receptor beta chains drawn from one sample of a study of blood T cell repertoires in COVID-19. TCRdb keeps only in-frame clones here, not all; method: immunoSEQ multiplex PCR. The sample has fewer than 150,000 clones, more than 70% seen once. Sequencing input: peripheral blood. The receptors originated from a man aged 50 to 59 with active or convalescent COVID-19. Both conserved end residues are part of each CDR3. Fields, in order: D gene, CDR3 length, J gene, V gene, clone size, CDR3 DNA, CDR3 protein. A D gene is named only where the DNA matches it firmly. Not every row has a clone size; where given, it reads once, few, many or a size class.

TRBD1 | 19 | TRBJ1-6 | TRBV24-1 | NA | TGTGCCAGGCCAGGGGTAGGGGGCCGAGGGGTAGAATATAATTCACCCCTCCACTTT | CARPGVGGRGVEYNSPLHF
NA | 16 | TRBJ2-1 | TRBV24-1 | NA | TGTGCCACCAGTGACTCAGGGCCCAGCTCCTACAATGAGCAGTTCTTC | CATSDSGPSSYNEQFF
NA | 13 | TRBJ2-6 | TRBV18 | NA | TGTGCCAGCTCCCCGGCTGGGGCCAACGTCCTGACTTTC | CASSPAGANVLTF
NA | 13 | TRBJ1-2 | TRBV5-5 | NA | TGTGCCAGCAGCCCACAGGATAACTATGGCTACACCTTC | CASSPQDNYGYTF
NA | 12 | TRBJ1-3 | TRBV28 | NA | TGTGCCAGCAGATACACAGGAAACACCATATATTTT | CASRYTGNTIYF
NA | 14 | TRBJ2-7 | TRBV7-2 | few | TGTGCCAGCAGCTTCATCGTCATGGCTAGCGAGCAGTACTTC | CASSFIVMASEQYF
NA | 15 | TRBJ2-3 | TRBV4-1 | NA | TGCGCCAGCAGCCGGCTTGGGGGGTCGACAGATACGCAGTATTTT | CASSRLGGSTDTQYF
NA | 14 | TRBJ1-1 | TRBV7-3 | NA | TGTGCCAGCAGCTTAGGGGCTGTGGACACTGAAGCTTTCTTT | CASSLGAVDTEAFF
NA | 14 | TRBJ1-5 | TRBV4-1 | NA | TGCGCCAGCAGCCAAGAAGAGGGCAATCAGCCCCAGCATTTT | CASSQEEGNQPQHF
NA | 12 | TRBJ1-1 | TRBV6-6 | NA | TGTGCCAGCAGTGGCAGGGCCACTGAAGCTTTCTTT | CASSGRATEAFF
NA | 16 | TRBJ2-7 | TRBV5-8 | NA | TGTGCCAGCAGCAAAACAGGGAAGGGAGCTGACTACGAGCAGTACTTC | CASSKTGKGADYEQYF
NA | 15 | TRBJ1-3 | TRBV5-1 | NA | TGCGCCAGCAGCTTGGTGCAGGGAGGCGGAAACACCATATATTTT | CASSLVQGGGNTIYF
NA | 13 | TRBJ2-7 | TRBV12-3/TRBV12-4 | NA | TGTGCCAGCAGTTCCAGGGATTCCTACGAGCAGTACTTC | CASSSRDSYEQYF
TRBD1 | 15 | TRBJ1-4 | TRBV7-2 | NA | TGTGCCAGCAGCCCGAGGGACAGGGGAAATGAAAAACTGTTTTTT | CASSPRDRGNEKLFF
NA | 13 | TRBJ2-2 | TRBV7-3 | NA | TGTGCCAGCAGCTTAGCCCAGTCCGGGGAGCTGTTTTTT | CASSLAQSGELFF
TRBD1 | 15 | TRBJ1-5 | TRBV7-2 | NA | TGTGCCAGCAGCTTACAGACAGGGAGCAATCAGCCCCAGCATTTT | CASSLQTGSNQPQHF
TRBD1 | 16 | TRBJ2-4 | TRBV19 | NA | TGTGCCAGTAGTATAGGGACAGGTCTAGCCAAAAACATTCAGTACTTC | CASSIGTGLAKNIQYF
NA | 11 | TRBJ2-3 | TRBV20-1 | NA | TGCAGTGCTGGCCCAGCAGATACGCAGTATTTT | CSAGPADTQYF
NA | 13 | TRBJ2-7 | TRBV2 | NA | TGTGCCAGCACTGGCGGGGTCTTGAGTGAGCAGTACTTC | CASTGGVLSEQYF
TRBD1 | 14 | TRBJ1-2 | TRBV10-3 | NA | TGTGCCATCAGTGAGTCTTCAGGGGGAGGCGGCTACACCTTC | CAISESSGGGGYTF
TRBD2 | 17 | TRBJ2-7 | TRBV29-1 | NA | TGCAGCGTTGGAGGTTTTGCTAGCGGGAGGGCCGTCTACGAGCAGTACTTC | CSVGGFASGRAVYEQYF
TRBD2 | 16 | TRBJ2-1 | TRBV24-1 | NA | TGTGCCACCAGTGATTTTACAAGCGGGGGGGGAAAAGAGCAGTTCTTC | CATSDFTSGGGKEQFF